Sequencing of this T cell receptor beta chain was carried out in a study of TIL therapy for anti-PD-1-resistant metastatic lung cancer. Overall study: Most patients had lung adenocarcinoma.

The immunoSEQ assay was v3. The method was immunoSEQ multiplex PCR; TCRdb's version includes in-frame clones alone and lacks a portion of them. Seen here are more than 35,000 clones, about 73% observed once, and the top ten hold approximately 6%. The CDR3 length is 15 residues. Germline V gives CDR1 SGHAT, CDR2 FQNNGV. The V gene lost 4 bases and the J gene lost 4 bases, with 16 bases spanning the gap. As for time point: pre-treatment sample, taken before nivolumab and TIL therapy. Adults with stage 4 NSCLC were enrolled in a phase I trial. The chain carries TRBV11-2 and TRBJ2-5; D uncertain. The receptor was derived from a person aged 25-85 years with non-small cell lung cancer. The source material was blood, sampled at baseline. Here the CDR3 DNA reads TGTGCCAGCAGCTCGGCCCCGGCCACGAGAGAGACCCAGTACTTC. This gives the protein CASSSAPATRETQYF.